Each of the 27 T cell receptor beta chains below was sequenced from the same sample in a study of blood T cells in healthy people across ages. The use of a sample-barcoded 5' primer and a J-beta primer mix characterized a second PCR of 7 to 11 cycles. Using its own MiXCR run on the 5' RACE reads, TCRdb lists one record per CDR3 protein. The table records 540,000 or so distinct CDR3 sequences, about 25% of them present only once. Sequencing used blood. These receptors were obtained from a woman in her 70s in good health.

This chain connects TRBV11-2 to TRBJ1-4; D possibly corresponds to TRBD1 (6 bases). V lost 5 bases and J 7 bases, leaving 11 bases between the germline ends. CDR3 length equals 13 residues. The germline gives CDR1 SGHAT, CDR2 FQNNGV. CDR3 nucleotide sequence: TGTGCCAGCAGCGTAGTAGGGGGTGAAAAACTGTTTTTT. Translating gives CASSVVGGEKLFF.

The rearrangement links TRBV5-1 to TRBJ1-4; 7 bases map to TRBD1. The ends lost 7 bases at V and 0 bases at J; junction bases unmatched: 6. From germline, CDR1 is SGHRS and CDR2 YFSETQ. The CDR3 contains 15 residues. In DNA, the CDR3 is TGCGCCAGCGCGCTTCAGGGGGCAACTAATGAAAAACTGTTTTTT. Residues: CASALQGATNEKLFF.

The chain couples TRBV7-2 to TRBJ1-4; 10 bases map to TRBD1. Germline-derived CDR1 and CDR2 are SGHTA and FQGNSA. Trimming at V came to 5 bases and at J to 8 bases, leaving 8 bases not matched to a gene. The CDR3 is 15 residues long. Here the CDR3 DNA reads TGTGCCAGCAGCCCTACCGGGACAGGGGCCGAAAAACTGTTTTTT. Translated, it gives CASSPTGTGAEKLFF.

This clonotype turned up a few times. The V call is TRBV29-1, the J call TRBJ1-1; weak D call: TRBD1 (5 bases). Germline values: CDR1 SQVTM, CDR2 ANQGSEA. The CDR3 loop spans 12 amino acids. The V end lost 5 bases, the J end lost 5 bases, and 12 bases lay between the germline ends. The CDR3 nucleotides are TGCAGCGTTCGCAGGGAAGGGACTGAAGCTTTCTTT. This sequence encodes CSVRREGTEAFF.

This clonotype was seen more than once but under ten times. The rearrangement links TRBV5-1 to TRBJ2-5, with D tentatively TRBD1 or TRBD2 (6 bases each). Trimming shortened V by 4 bases and J by 5 bases, and 18 bases separated the two germline ends. CDR3 length: 15 amino acids. Germline V gives CDR1 SGHRS, CDR2 YFSETQ. The CDR3 sequence is CASSLTGGIRETQYF. CDR3 sequence (DNA): TGCGCCAGCAGCCTGACAGGAGGGATCCGGGAGACCCAGTACTTC. Using reference TRBV5-1 and TRBJ2-5 for the parts outside the CDR3, the full variable domain is KAGVTQTPRYLIKTRGQQVTLSCSPISGHRSVSWYQQTPGQGLQFLFEYFSETQRNKGNFPGRFSGRQFSNSRSEMNVSTLELGDSALYLCASSLTGGIRETQYFGPGTRLLVL.

Only one count was recorded for this clonotype. The chain recombines TRBV19 with TRBJ2-7, with TRBD2 matching over 7 bases. The end of the DNA is better explained by TRBJ2-5, so the J call may be wrong. Germline values: CDR1 LNHDA, CDR2 SQIVND (reference sequence). This CDR3 is 14 amino acids long. The CDR3 DNA sequence: TGTGCCAGTAGTATGAGGAGGGAGGGAGAGACCCAGTACTTC. Translation gives CASSMRREGETQYF.

V gene TRBV29-1 combines with J gene TRBJ1-2, with D perhaps matching TRBD1 (5 bases). Trimming removed 7 bases from V and 7 bases from J, with 16 bases in between. Germline V gene lookup returns CDR1 SQVTM and CDR2 ANQGSEA. The CDR3 has 12 residues. CDR3 region: CSAIRGDAGYTF. CDR3 nucleotide sequence: TGCAGCGCCATACGGGGGGACGCTGGCTACACCTTC.

In its sample, this clonotype was seen a few times. The rearrangement links TRBV29-1 to TRBJ2-3; the D is unclear. Looked up from germline, CDR1 is SQVTM and CDR2 is ANQGSEA. The CDR3 spans 14 residues. Trimming shortened V by 4 bases and J by 0 bases, and 11 bases separated the two germline ends. The CDR3 DNA is TGCAGCGTTGCTGGGGTTAAAAGCACAGATACGCAGTATTTT. This encodes CSVAGVKSTDTQYF.

The chain carries TRBV11-2 and TRBJ2-3, with D hard to call. The germline V gene encodes CDR1 SGHAT and CDR2 FQNNGV. The CDR3 contains 11 residues. The germline V and J ends were trimmed by 3 bases and 12 bases, with 10 bases remaining between them. DNA of the CDR3: TGTGCCAGCAGCTTGGTCGGCAGTCAGTATTTT. Protein: CASSLVGSQYF.

This clonotype was observed at least ten times. The J gene is TRBJ2-5, the V gene TRBV2, with D unresolved. V lost 8 bases and J lost 3, with 4 bases in between. This CDR3 spans 10 amino acids. Germline lookup yields CDR1 SNHLY and CDR2 FYNNEI. In DNA, the CDR3 is TGTGCCAGCGCAGAAGAGACCCAGTACTTC. Its protein product is CASAEETQYF.

The rearrangement links TRBV5-1 to TRBJ2-4; D is possibly TRBD2 (5 bases). V lost 0 bases, J lost 2 bases, and 18 bases lay in between. Germline V lookup: CDR1 SGHRS, CDR2 YFSETQ. The CDR3 runs 18 residues. The CDR3 DNA reads as TGCGCCAGCAGCTTGGCACCTATTAAGAGGGTTCCCAAAAACATTCAGTACTTC. It encodes CASSLAPIKRVPKNIQYF.

The sample holds a few counts of this clonotype. The rearrangement links TRBV6-2 or TRBV6-3 to TRBJ2-7; D might be TRBD2 (6 bases). The V and J ends lost 7 bases and 6 bases respectively, with 16 bases between them. This CDR3 comprises 13 residues. The germline V gene encodes CDR1 MNHEY and CDR2 SVGEGT. CDR3 region: CASTPTGVPEQYF. The DNA for the CDR3 is TGTGCCAGCACCCCTACGGGGGTTCCCGAGCAGTACTTC.

This chain links TRBV6-2 or TRBV6-3 with TRBJ2-5; 9 nucleotides line up with TRBD2. This CDR3 has 16 amino acids. The V gene end was trimmed by 7 bases and the J gene end by 4 bases; junction bases not matched to a gene: 13. Per the germline V gene, CDR1 is MNHEY and CDR2 is SVGEGT. CDR3 amino acids: CASTPGRTSVGETQYF. DNA of the CDR3: TGTGCCAGCACTCCCGGCCGGACTAGCGTAGGAGAGACCCAGTACTTC.

The chain has TRBV6-2 or TRBV6-3 and TRBJ2-7; TRBD1 might be the D (6 bases). V was clipped by 5 bases and J by 0 bases, with 20 bases between them. There are 17 residues in the CDR3. Germline assignment: CDR1 MNHEY and CDR2 SVGEGT. The DNA for the CDR3 is TGTGCCAGCAGTACTAGACCCGGGACACCAAGCTCCTACGAGCAGTACTTC. It specifies CASSTRPGTPSSYEQYF.

This clonotype has only a few counts. The chain is built from TRBV7-8 and TRBJ2-5; TRBD1 is a possible D gene (6 bases). Germline V gene lookup returns CDR1 SGHVS and CDR2 FQNEAQ. V was clipped by 5 bases and J by 1 base, with 17 bases between them. This CDR3 has 16 amino acids. The CDR3 nucleotides read TGTGCCAGCAGCCGCAGGGGAGTGGCCGTCCAAGAGACCCAGTACTTC. Translation gives CASSRRGVAVQETQYF.

This sequence joins TRBV27 and TRBJ2-3; no definite D call. CDR1 and CDR2 from the germline V gene are MNHEY and SMNVEV (reference sequence). The CDR3 is 13 residues long. Trimming removed 4 bases from V and 5 bases from J, with 10 bases in between. Here the CDR3 reads CASSSGVKDTQYF. In nucleotides, the CDR3 is TGTGCCAGCAGTTCTGGTGTTAAAGATACGCAGTATTTT.

The chain carries TRBV15 and TRBJ2-5, with 9 bases matching TRBD2. The CDR3 consists of 17 residues. Germline trimming cut 0 bases from V and 5 bases from J; bases unmatched to any gene: 10. Germline loops: CDR1 LNHNV, CDR2 YYDKDF (reference sequence). CDR3 bases: TGTGCCACCAGCAGAGACCCAACTATAGCGGGGGCGGAGACCCAGTACTTC. Its translation is CATSRDPTIAGAETQYF.

This clonotype was found a few times. This chain uses TRBV14 with TRBJ2-3; 7 bases are shared with TRBD2. The CDR3 has 14 amino acids. Germline lookup yields CDR1 SGHDN and CDR2 FVKESK. V was pared by 4 bases and J by 6 bases, with 7 bases of the junction left unmatched. The CDR3 nucleotides are TGTGCCAGCAGCCCCCTGAGCGGGGTGGATACGCAGTATTTT. This translates into CASSPLSGVDTQYF.

The chain carries TRBV5-1 and TRBJ2-5; 10 nucleotides line up with TRBD2. Trimming took 4 bases from V and 4 from J; bases not matched to a gene: 13. Germline assignment: CDR1 SGHRS and CDR2 YFSETQ. There are 17 residues in the CDR3. The CDR3 spells CASSQTPFSGGSETQYF. The CDR3 DNA reads TGCGCCAGCAGCCAAACTCCATTTAGCGGGGGGTCAGAGACCCAGTACTTC.

The chain employs TRBV3-1 and TRBJ2-4; 9 bases line up with TRBD1. CDR1 and CDR2 (germline): LGHDT, YNNKEL (reference sequence). This CDR3 has 15 amino acids. J lost 2 bases, V lost 4 bases, and 3 bases had no gene match. The CDR3 loop is CASSPGQGPKNIQYF. The DNA for the CDR3 is TGTGCCAGCAGCCCCGGACAGGGGCCCAAAAACATTCAGTACTTC.

The chain has TRBV11-2 and TRBJ1-6; no definite D call. V was trimmed by 3 bases and J by 0 bases, leaving 9 bases between them. The CDR3 contains 16 residues. Germline-derived CDR1 and CDR2 are SGHAT and FQNNGV. CDR3 protein: CASSLGFSSYNSPLHF. In DNA form, the CDR3 reads TGTGCCAGCAGCTTGGGCTTTAGCTCCTATAATTCACCCCTCCACTTT.

This clonotype was picked up a small number of times. The chain combines TRBV9 with TRBJ2-1; 10 bases fit TRBD1. Trimming took 4 bases from V and 9 from J; bases not matched to a gene: 16. CDR3 size: 17 residues. The germline V gene has CDR1 SGDLS and CDR2 YYNGEE. The CDR3 sequence: CASSPSPRQGAGGEQFF. The CDR3 DNA reads TGTGCCAGCAGCCCATCTCCTAGACAGGGGGCGGGGGGTGAGCAGTTCTTC.

This clonotype was seen a few times. The chain combines TRBV7-2 with TRBJ2-5; no reliable D call. CDR1 and CDR2 from the germline V gene are SGHTA and FQGNSA. This CDR3 has 14 amino acids. V lost 1 base and J lost 5, with 11 bases in between. The DNA of the CDR3 is TGTGCCAGCAGCTTAGGTGTTGTCTGGGAGACCCAGTACTTC. This translates into CASSLGVVWETQYF.

The chain uses TRBV5-8 and TRBJ1-6; D is perhaps TRBD1 (5 bases). The length of the CDR3 is 13 residues. Trimming took 6 bases from V and 8 from J, leaving 12 bases between them. Looked up from germline, CDR1 is SGHTS and CDR2 is YDEGEE. CDR3 nucleotides: TGTGCCAGCACGGTACAGGAAGATTCACCCCTCCACTTT. Translation gives CASTVQEDSPLHF. Combining the CDR3 with reference TRBV5-8 and TRBJ1-6 gives the whole variable domain EAGVTQSPTHLIKTRGQQATLRCSPISGHTSVYWYQQALGLGLQFLLWYDEGEERNRGNFPPRFSGRQFPNYSSELNVNALELEDSALYLCASTVQEDSPLHFGNGTRLTVT.

The rearrangement uses TRBV29-1 and TRBJ2-1; D is perhaps TRBD1 or TRBD2 (6 bases each). The V and J ends lost 6 bases and 9 bases respectively, with 24 bases between them. The CDR3 is 15 amino acids. Germline CDR1 SQVTM, CDR2 ANQGSEA. CDR3 DNA sequence: TGCAGCGTGGAGGGGCCAACAGGGCTTGGAGGTGAGCAGTTCTTC. It is translated as CSVEGPTGLGGEQFF.

This clonotype was found a few times. The chain has TRBV28 and TRBJ1-2; D remains ambiguous. The CDR3 consists of 12 residues. Per germline, CDR1 MDHEN and CDR2 SYDVKM. V dropped 2 bases and J dropped 8 bases, with 9 bases sitting between them. CDR3 sequence: CASSLISWGYTF. Here the CDR3 DNA reads TGTGCCAGCAGTTTAATTAGCTGGGGCTACACCTTC.

This clonotype was seen more than once but under ten times. With a much larger clone just one base away, this may be a read error. The chain carries TRBV5-1 and TRBJ2-5, with no clear D. Germline CDR1 is SGHRS and CDR2 is YFSETQ. Trimming cost V 0 bases and J 5 bases, with 5 bases left between them. The CDR3 has 12 residues. The CDR3 bases are TGCGCCAGCAGCTTGGAGGACGAGACCCAGTACTTC. This translates into CASSLEDETQYF.